This TCR beta chain derives from a study of T-cell reconstitution after alpha-beta-depleted transplantation in children (TCRdb year 2016). In the study overall: The study quantitatively tracked T-cell immune reconstitution after TCRalphabeta/CD19-depleted allogeneic hematopoietic cell transplantation in children using TCR repertoire profiling.

The V end loses 7 bases and the J end loses 3 bases, and a stretch of 19 bases separates them. CDR1 is given as SEHNR and CDR2 as FQNEAQ, both from the germline V gene (reference sequence). The CDR3 runs 16 residues from the cysteine to the phenylalanine. The read is trimmed to its CDR3 DNA, 48 bases read in frame from base 1. Library method: PCR. Sequencing took place on an Illumina HiSeq 2500. To normalize quantification of the TCRbeta repertoire, the TCR libraries were built with molecular barcoding that relied on unique molecular identifiers. TCRdb trimmed public reads at Q25 via fastp, called clones via MiXCR and kept in-frame beta chains. Rows merge per CDR3 protein into single entries with the most common DNA and genes. In all, the sample holds more than 150,000 distinct CDR3 sequences, and approximately 6.8% of those were seen once. The biggest ten clones account for around 3.1% of the sample.

This clonotype was detected a few times. Its specific antigen is unknown. No qualities accompany the bases; no much larger clone lies one base away. Rearrangement joined TRBV7-9 to TRBJ1-3; a tentative D call is TRBD1 (5 bases match). The sequence was collected from a human donor who donated a stem cell graft to a child with Wiskott-Aldrich syndrome. The sample was PBMCs from the stem cell graft donor, taken from the stem cell graft. The sequence in DNA is TGTGCCAGCACCGAAACAGGCCACGTGGGTGGAAACACCATATATTTT. This sequence encodes CASTETGHVGGNTIYF.